This TCR beta chain was recovered during a study of blood T cell repertoires in COVID-19. Study-level information: Sources were T cells, B-cell-depleted T cells, or PBMCs; the material itself was cDNA or gDNA.

In the original workflow: Reference gene primer amplification gave estimated nucleated cell counts. Measured with immunoSEQ multiplex PCR; TCRdb has only the in-frame clones, and not every one. That table gives V, J and clone size, and the DNA gave D and trimming. The table includes 200,000 to 250,000 clones, over 75% detected once. The specimen was PBMCs or T cells enriched from blood (not recorded which). The receptor was derived from a young man with acute COVID-19.

CDR3 DNA: TGTGCCAGCACCACTCCGGGACTACGCAATGAGCAGTTCTTC. This gives the protein CASTTPGLRNEQFF. This rearrangement joins TRBV7-9 to TRBJ2-1; 7 positions match TRBD2. Looked up from germline, CDR1 is SEHNR and CDR2 is FQNEAQ (reference sequence). V was clipped by 7 bases and J by 6 bases; unmatched bases: 9. The CDR3 covers 14 residues.